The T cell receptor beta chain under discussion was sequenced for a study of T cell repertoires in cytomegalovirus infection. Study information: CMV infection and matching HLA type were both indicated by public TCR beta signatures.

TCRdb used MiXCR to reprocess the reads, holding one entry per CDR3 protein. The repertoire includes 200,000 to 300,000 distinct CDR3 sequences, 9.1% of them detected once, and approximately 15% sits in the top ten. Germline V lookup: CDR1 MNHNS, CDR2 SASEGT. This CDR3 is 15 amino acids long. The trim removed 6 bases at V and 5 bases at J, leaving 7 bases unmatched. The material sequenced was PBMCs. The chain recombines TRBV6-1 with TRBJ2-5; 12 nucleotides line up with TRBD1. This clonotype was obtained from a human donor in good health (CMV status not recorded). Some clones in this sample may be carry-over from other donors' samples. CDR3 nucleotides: TGTGCCAGCAGAGCCGGGACAGGGGGCGATGAGACCCAGTACTTC. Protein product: CASRAGTGGDETQYF.